A selection of T cell receptor beta chains follows, all from one sample in a study of PD-L1 blockade in urothelial cancer. The method was immunoSEQ multiplex PCR; TCRdb's version includes in-frame clones alone and lacks a portion of them. The sample holds tens of thousands of clones, about 90% seen once. Sequencing was performed on PBMCs, taken around atezolizumab (anti-PD-L1) treatment. All receptors derive from a man aged 60-69 years with urothelial cancer. The CDR3 runs from the conserved cysteine through the conserved F or W. The D gene is left open where the match is weak. Some rows have no size entry. The others give once, few or many, or a class for an expanded clone.

CDR3 protein	CDR3 DNA	clone size	V gene	J gene	D gene
CASSPVRTATYGYTF	TGTGCCAGCAGTCCGGTCAGGACAGCGACCTATGGCTACACCTTC	NA	TRBV28	TRBJ1-2	NA
CASMQDSNQPQHF	TGTGCCAGCATGCAGGATTCCAATCAGCCCCAGCATTTT	once	TRBV6-1	TRBJ1-5	NA
CASSSGDTPGNEKLFF	TGTGCCAGCAGCTCTGGCGATACACCGGGTAATGAAAAACTGTTTTTT	NA	TRBV5-6	TRBJ1-4	NA
CASSPRTSRSNEQFF	TGTGCCAGCTCACCACGGACTAGCCGGTCCAATGAGCAGTTCTTC	NA	TRBV18	TRBJ2-1	TRBD2
CASSFETATEAFF	TGTGCCAGCAGCTTCGAGACAGCCACTGAAGCTTTCTTT	NA	TRBV7-9	TRBJ1-1	NA
CASSRQGSPLHF	TGTGCCAGCAGCCGACAGGGGTCACCCCTCCACTTT	NA	TRBV7-3	TRBJ1-6	TRBD1
CASSRGPLNNEQFF	TGTGCCAGCAGCCGCGGCCCTTTAAACAATGAGCAGTTCTTC	NA	TRBV7-9	TRBJ2-1	NA
CASSQNFISGEETQYF	TGTGCCAGCAGCCAAAACTTCATTTCGGGAGAAGAGACCCAGTACTTC	once	TRBV7-9	TRBJ2-5	NA
CASSFSGQSEAFF	TGTGCCAGCAGTTTCTCCGGACAGTCTGAAGCTTTCTTT	once	TRBV27	TRBJ1-1	NA
CASSKGGGGNPVKISGANVLTF	TGTGCCAGCAGCAAAGGGGGTGGAGGCAACCCGGTGAAGATATCTGGGGCCAACGTCCTGACTTTC	NA	TRBV21-1	TRBJ2-6	NA
CASSTLGETQYF	TGTGCCAGCAGTACTCTAGGAGAGACCCAGTACTTC	NA	TRBV6-5	TRBJ2-5	NA
CATAAGDRLNYGYTF	TGCGCCACCGCCGCGGGAGACAGATTAAACTATGGCTACACCTTC	once	TRBV10-2	TRBJ1-2	NA
CASSSGLAAPLGEGELFF	TGCGCCAGCAGCTCGGGACTAGCGGCCCCTCTAGGGGAGGGGGAGCTGTTTTTT	NA	TRBV5-1	TRBJ2-2	TRBD2
CASSPQTSGGATDTQYF	TGTGCCAGCAGCCCCCAAACTAGCGGGGGGGCCACAGATACGCAGTATTTT	NA	TRBV4-2	TRBJ2-3	TRBD2
CASSHTGVNTEAFF	TGTGCCAGCAGCCATACAGGGGTGAACACTGAAGCTTTCTTT	few	TRBV13	TRBJ1-1	TRBD1
CASSPAGGLNNEQFF	TGTGCCAGCAGTCCAGCGGGAGGTTTGAACAATGAGCAGTTCTTC	NA	TRBV6-4	TRBJ2-1	TRBD2
CASSSVGQGGVGANVLTF	TGTGCCAGCAGCTCCGTAGGGCAGGGTGGGGTTGGGGCCAACGTCCTGACTTTC	once	TRBV11-2	TRBJ2-6	NA
CASSPLSSTEAFF	TGTGCCAGCTCACCACTGTCTAGCACTGAAGCTTTCTTT	NA	TRBV18	TRBJ1-1	NA
CTSNYSGGARSYEQYF	TGCACCAGCAACTATAGCGGGGGGGCCCGATCCTACGAGCAGTACTTC	NA	TRBV1	TRBJ2-7	NA
CASSAPTRTGDFYEQYF	TGTGCCAGCAGCGCCCCGACCCGGACAGGAGACTTTTACGAGCAGTACTTC	NA	TRBV11-2	TRBJ2-7	TRBD1
CACSTSGGYGTDTQYF	TGTGCCTGCTCGACTAGCGGGGGCTATGGCACAGATACGCAGTATTTT	NA	TRBV19	TRBJ2-3	TRBD2
CASSLGTGRTEAFF	TGTGCCAGCAGCTTAGGTACAGGGCGCACTGAAGCTTTCTTT	NA	TRBV7-9	TRBJ1-1	NA
CASSLEREQFF	TGTGCCAGCAGCTTAGAGCGGGAGCAGTTCTTC	NA	TRBV11-2	TRBJ2-1	NA
CSVAQGMNTEAFF	TGCAGCGTCGCACAGGGTATGAACACTGAAGCTTTCTTT	NA	TRBV29-1	TRBJ1-1	NA
CSVRPGNTEAFF	TGCAGCGTAAGGCCAGGGAACACTGAAGCTTTCTTT	few	TRBV29-1	TRBJ1-1	NA
CASSTGKGDTQYF	TGTGCCAGTTCGACAGGGAAGGGAGATACGCAGTATTTT	NA	TRBV7-3	TRBJ2-3	TRBD1
CASSETSRYYEQYF	TGTGCCAGCAGTGAGACTAGCAGATACTACGAGCAGTACTTC	NA	TRBV2	TRBJ2-7	TRBD2
CATSRVGSIEQYF	TGTGCCACCAGCAGAGTCGGGAGTATCGAGCAGTACTTC	few	TRBV15	TRBJ2-7	NA
CASSFGGSSYEQYF	TGTGCCAGCAGCTTCGGGGGGAGCTCCTACGAGCAGTACTTC	NA	TRBV7-2	TRBJ2-7	TRBD2
CSVDSYGYTF	TGCAGCGTTGACTCCTATGGCTACACCTTC	NA	TRBV29-1	TRBJ1-2	NA
CASSPGTSGLETQYF	TGTGCCAGCAGTCCCGGGACTAGCGGCCTGGAGACCCAGTACTTC	NA	TRBV2	TRBJ2-5	TRBD2
CASSPKWTSGNTQFF	TGTGCCAGCAGTCCAAAATGGACTAGCGGTAATACCCAGTTCTTC	NA	TRBV27	TRBJ2-1	TRBD2
CASSAAGTGESDTQYF	TGTGCCAGCAGCGCCGCCGGGACAGGGGAATCAGATACGCAGTATTTT	NA	TRBV5-6	TRBJ2-3	TRBD1
CASSLAPTGVMNTEAFF	TGTGCCAGCAGCTTAGCTCCGACAGGAGTCATGAACACTGAAGCTTTCTTT	NA	TRBV7-6	TRBJ1-1	NA
CASSRTGRETQYF	TGTGCCAGCTCTAGAACAGGGCGAGAGACCCAGTACTTC	NA	TRBV18	TRBJ2-5	NA
CASSQIGTGGSTDTQYF	TGCGCCAGCAGCCAAATAGGGACAGGGGGTAGCACAGATACGCAGTATTTT	NA	TRBV4-3	TRBJ2-3	TRBD1
CASSLAGAGNTIYF	TGTGCCAGCAGCTTAGCAGGGGCCGGAAACACCATATATTTT	NA	TRBV11-2	TRBJ1-3	NA
CASSLTGAQDTGELFF	TGTGCCAGCAGCTTAACGGGGGCGCAGGACACCGGGGAGCTGTTTTTT	NA	TRBV7-3	TRBJ2-2	NA
CASSLLLAGASYEQYF	TGTGCCAGCAGCTTACTACTAGCGGGGGCCTCCTACGAGCAGTACTTC	NA	TRBV5-4	TRBJ2-7	TRBD2
CASSLRTPGGGNTIYF	TGTGCCAGCAGTTTACGGACCCCAGGGGGAGGAAACACCATATATTTT	NA	TRBV28	TRBJ1-3	TRBD1
CASSPPDSSGANVLTF	TGCGCCAGCAGCCCCCCTGACAGTTCTGGGGCCAACGTCCTGACTTTC	NA	TRBV5-1	TRBJ2-6	NA